This T cell receptor (beta chain) was recorded in a study of T-cell memory formation after mild COVID-19. Study at large: The TCR clusters were mostly specific to one donor.

This clonotype was counted between two and nine times. The antigen is not known. After 5'RACE with constant-segment primers, TCR alpha and TCR beta cDNA libraries carrying sample barcodes and UMIs were obtained. TCRdb recomputed calls from the 5' RACE reads with MiXCR, one row per CDR3 protein. Among roughly 350,000 distinct CDR3 sequences listed, under 30% were seen once. Study-wide findings and caveats: Pre-infection memory showed some responding clones, and this suggested that cross-reactive memory joined. From day 15 to 85, contracting clones were balanced between CD4 and CD8, whereas later expanders leaned toward CD4+.

Sequencing was performed on PBMCs or a T cell subset sorted from them (not recorded which). The receptor comes from an adult woman who had mild COVID-19 (a few samples of this study predate the infection). Cell type and time point are not known.

The CDR3 spells CASSATGTKQPQHF. The CDR3 nucleotides read TGTGCCAGCAGTGCGACAGGGACTAAGCAGCCCCAGCATTTT. V and J are TRBV12-3 or TRBV12-4 and TRBJ1-5; 7 positions agree with TRBD1. The CDR3 sequence is 14 residues long. J was trimmed by 7 bases and V by 5 bases; bases with no gene match: 8.